This TCR beta chain was captured in a study of blood T cell repertoires in COVID-19. The repertoire was sequenced with immunoSEQ multiplex PCR; TCRdb's copy has only in-frame clones and lacks some. The sample carries 170,000 or so clones, around 80% recorded once. Trimming took 4 bases from V and 9 from J; bases not matched to a gene: 12. The germline CDR1 and CDR2 sequences are KGHDR and SFDVKD. This CDR3 is 15 amino acids long. Allocation to cohorts depended on clinical history reported by the participants. Among Cohort 3 donors, those recovered had two negative PCRs, clearance, or symptom resolution.

Sequencing was performed on PBMCs or T cells enriched from blood (not recorded which). The receptor was isolated from a woman in her forties or fifties who had recovered from COVID-19. The chain couples TRBV24-1 to TRBJ2-7; 9 nucleotides line up with TRBD1. CDR3 sequence reads: CATSESGQGIASQYF. The CDR3 DNA reads TGTGCCACCAGTGAATCGGGACAGGGAATCGCTTCGCAGTACTTC.